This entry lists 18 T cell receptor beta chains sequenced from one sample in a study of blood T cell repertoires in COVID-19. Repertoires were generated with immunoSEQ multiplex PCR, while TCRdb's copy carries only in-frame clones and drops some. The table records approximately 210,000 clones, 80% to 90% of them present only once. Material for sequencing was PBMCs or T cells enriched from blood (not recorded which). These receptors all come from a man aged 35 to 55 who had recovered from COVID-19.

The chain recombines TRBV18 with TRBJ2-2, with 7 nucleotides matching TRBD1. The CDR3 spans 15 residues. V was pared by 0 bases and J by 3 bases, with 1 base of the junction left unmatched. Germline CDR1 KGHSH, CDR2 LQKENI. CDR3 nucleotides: TGTGCCAGCTCACCACCTACAGGGGACACCGGGGAGCTGTTTTTT. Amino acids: CASSPPTGDTGELFF.

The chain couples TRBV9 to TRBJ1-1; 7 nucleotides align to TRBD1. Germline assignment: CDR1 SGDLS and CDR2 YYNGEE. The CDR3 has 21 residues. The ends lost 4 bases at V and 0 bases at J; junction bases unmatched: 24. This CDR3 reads CASSRHRGGAFQPIMNTEAFF. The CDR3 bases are TGTGCCAGCAGCAGACACAGGGGTGGGGCATTCCAGCCCATTATGAACACTGAAGCTTTCTTT.

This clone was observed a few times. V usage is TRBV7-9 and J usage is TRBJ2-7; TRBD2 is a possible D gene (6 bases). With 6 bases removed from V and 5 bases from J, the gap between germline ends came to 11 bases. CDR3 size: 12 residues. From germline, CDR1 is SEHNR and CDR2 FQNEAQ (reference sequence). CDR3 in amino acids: CASRLTGDEQYF. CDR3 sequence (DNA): TGTGCCAGCAGATTGACGGGGGACGAGCAGTACTTC. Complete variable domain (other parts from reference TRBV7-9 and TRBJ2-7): DTGVSQNPRHKITKRGQNVTFRCDPISEHNRLYWYRQTLGQGPEFLTYFQNEAQLEKSRLLSDRFSAERPKGSFSTLEIQRTEQGDSAMYLCASRLTGDEQYFGPGTRLTVT.

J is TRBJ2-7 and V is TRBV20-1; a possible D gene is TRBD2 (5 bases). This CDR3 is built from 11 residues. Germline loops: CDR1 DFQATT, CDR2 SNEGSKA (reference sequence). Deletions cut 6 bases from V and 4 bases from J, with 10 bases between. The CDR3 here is CSAGARYEQYF. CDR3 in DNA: TGCAGTGCGGGAGCGAGGTACGAGCAGTACTTC.

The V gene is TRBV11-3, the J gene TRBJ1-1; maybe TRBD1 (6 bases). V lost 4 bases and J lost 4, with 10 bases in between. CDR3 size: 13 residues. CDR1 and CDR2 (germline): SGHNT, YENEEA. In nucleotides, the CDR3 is TGTGCCAGCAGCTCAGAAGGGGGCACTGAAGCTTTCTTT. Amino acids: CASSSEGGTEAFF. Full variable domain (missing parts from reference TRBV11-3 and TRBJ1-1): EAGVVQSPRYKIIEKKQPVAFWCNPISGHNTLYWYLQNLGQGPELLIRYENEEAVDDSQLPKDRFSAERLKGVDSTLKIQPAELGDSAVYLCASSSEGGTEAFFGQGTRLTVV.

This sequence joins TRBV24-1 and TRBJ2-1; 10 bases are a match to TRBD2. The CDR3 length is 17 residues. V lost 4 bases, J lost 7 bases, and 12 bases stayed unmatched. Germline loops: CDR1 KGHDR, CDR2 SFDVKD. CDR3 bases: TGTGCCACCAGTGACCCCCGACCGGGACTAGCGCCTAATGAGCAGTTCTTC. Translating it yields CATSDPRPGLAPNEQFF.

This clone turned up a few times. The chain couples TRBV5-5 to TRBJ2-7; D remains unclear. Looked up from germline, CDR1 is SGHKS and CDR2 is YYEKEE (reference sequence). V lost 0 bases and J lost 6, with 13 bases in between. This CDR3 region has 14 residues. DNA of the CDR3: TGTGCCAGCAGCTTGGCGCGGTCCTCGGGCGAGCAGTACGTC. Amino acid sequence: CASSLARSSGEQYV.

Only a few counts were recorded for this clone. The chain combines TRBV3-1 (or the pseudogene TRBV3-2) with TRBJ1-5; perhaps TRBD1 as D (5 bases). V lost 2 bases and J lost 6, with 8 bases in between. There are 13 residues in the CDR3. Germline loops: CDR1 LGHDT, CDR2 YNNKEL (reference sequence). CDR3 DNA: TGTGCCAGCAGCCAACAGGGTAGTCAGCCCCAGCATTTT. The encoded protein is CASSQQGSQPQHF.

CDR3 DNA: TGTGCCAGCAGTTACTCCGGCGGGGGTGGGTACGAGCAGTACTTC. Translating it yields CASSYSGGGGYEQYF. The chain links TRBV6-5 to TRBJ2-7; TRBD2 agrees at 7 bases. This CDR3 is 15 amino acids long. The germline V gene has CDR1 MNHEY and CDR2 SVGAGI. J lost 4 bases, V lost 0 bases, and 6 bases had no gene match.

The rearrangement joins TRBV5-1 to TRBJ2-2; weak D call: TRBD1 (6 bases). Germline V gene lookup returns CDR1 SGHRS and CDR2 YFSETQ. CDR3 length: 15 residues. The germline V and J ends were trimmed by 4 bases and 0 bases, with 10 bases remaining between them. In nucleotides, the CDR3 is TGCGCCAGCAGCCCCGGGACATCGAACACCGGGGAGCTGTTTTTT. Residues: CASSPGTSNTGELFF.

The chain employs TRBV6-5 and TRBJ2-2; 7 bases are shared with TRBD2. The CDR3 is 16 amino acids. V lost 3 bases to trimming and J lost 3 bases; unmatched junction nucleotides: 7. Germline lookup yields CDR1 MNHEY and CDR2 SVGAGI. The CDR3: CASSYGGSTDTGELFF. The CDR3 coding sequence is TGTGCCAGCAGTTATGGCGGGAGTACGGACACCGGGGAGCTGTTTTTT.

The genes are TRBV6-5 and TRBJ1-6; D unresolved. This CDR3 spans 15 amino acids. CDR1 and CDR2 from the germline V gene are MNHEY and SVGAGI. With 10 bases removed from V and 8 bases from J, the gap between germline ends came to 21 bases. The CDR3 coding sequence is TGTGCCACGCGGGCGATGGGAGCTAAAGATTCACCCCTCCACTTT. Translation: CATRAMGAKDSPLHF.

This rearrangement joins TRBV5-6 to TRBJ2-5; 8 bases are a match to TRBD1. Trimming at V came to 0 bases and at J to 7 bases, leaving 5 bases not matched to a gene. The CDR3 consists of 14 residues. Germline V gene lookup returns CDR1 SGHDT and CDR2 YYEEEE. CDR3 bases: TGTGCCAGCAGCTTGGCAGGGGGCAGGCGGACCCAGTACTTC. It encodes CASSLAGGRRTQYF.

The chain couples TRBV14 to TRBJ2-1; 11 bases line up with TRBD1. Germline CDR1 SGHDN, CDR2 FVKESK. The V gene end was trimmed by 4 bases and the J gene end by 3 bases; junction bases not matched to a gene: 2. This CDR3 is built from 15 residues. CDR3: CASSPGTGGYNEQFF. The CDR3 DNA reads TGTGCCAGCAGCCCTGGGACAGGGGGCTACAATGAGCAGTTCTTC.

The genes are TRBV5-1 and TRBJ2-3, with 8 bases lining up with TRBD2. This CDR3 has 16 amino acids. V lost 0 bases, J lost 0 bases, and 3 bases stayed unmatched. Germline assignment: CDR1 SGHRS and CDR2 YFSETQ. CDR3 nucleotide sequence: TGCGCCAGCAGCTTGGTAGCGGGGACTAGCACAGATACGCAGTATTTT. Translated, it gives CASSLVAGTSTDTQYF.

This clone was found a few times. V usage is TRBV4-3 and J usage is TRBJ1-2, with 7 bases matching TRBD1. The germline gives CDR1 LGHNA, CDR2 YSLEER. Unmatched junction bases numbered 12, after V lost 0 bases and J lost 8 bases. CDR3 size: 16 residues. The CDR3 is CASSQDIHGTEEGYTF. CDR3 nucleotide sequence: TGCGCCAGCAGCCAAGACATCCACGGGACAGAAGAAGGCTACACCTTC.

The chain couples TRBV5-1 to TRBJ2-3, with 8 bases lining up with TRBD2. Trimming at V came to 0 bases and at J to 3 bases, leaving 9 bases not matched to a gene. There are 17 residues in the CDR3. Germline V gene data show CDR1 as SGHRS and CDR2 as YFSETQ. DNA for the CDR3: TGCGCCAGCAGCTTGGCCGACGGAGCGGGAGCAACAGATACGCAGTATTTT. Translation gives CASSLADGAGATDTQYF.

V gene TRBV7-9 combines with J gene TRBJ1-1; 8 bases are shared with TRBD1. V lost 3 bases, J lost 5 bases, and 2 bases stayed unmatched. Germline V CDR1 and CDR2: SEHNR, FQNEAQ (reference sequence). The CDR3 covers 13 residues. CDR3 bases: TGTGCCAGCAGCTTGGACAGGGCTACTGAAGCTTTCTTT. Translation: CASSLDRATEAFF.